This TCR beta chain appears in the sequencing data of a study of blood T cells in healthy people across ages. Next came a second PCR, run for about 7 to 12 cycles, which used a sample-barcoded 5' primer along with a J-beta primer mix. Each CDR3 protein gets one entry after TCRdb re-called the 5' RACE reads with MiXCR. The sample lists 1 million or so distinct CDR3 sequences; roughly 45% were seen once. CDR1 and CDR2 (germline): LGHNA, YNFKEQ. There are 16 residues in the CDR3. The ends were cut back, 1 base at V and 4 bases at J, with 16 bases in the middle. This TCR came from a woman aged 55-75 years in good health. The chain carries TRBV4-2 and TRBJ2-5, with D perhaps matching TRBD2 (6 bases). Specimen: blood. CDR3 loop: CASSQGLEGTPETQYF. CDR3 nucleotides: TGTGCCAGCAGCCAAGGGTTGGAGGGGACCCCAGAGACCCAGTACTTC.